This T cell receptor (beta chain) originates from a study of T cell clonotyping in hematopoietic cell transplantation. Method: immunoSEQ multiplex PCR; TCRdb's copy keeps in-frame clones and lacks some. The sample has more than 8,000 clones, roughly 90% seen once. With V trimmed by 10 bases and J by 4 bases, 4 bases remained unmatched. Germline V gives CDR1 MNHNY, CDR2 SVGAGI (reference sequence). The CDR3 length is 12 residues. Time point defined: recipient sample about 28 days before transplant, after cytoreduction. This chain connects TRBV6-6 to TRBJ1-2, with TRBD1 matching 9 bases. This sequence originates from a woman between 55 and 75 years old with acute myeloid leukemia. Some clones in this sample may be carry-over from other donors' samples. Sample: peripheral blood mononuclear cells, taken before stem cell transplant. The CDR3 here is CATTGGSYGYTF. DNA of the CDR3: TGTGCCACAACAGGGGGCAGCTATGGCTACACCTTC.